The 9 T cell receptor beta chains below all came from one sample that was sequenced in a study of cytomegalovirus exposure and HLA in healthy donors. PCR was performed using 60 Vbeta and 13 Jbeta primers. Clones were sequenced by immunoSEQ multiplex PCR, and TCRdb holds only the in-frame ones, with some missing. This repertoire comprises fewer than 200,000 clones; its ten largest clones make up about 6.8%. The source material was PBMCs. These TCRs come from a man aged 25-45 years in good health and CMV-seronegative.

This chain uses TRBV5-6 with TRBJ1-4; 8 bases match TRBD1. Germline V gives CDR1 SGHDT, CDR2 YYEEEE. This CDR3 has 15 residues. The V gene end was trimmed by 0 bases and the J gene end by 4 bases; junction bases not matched to a gene: 2. CDR3 bases: TGTGCCAGCAGCTTGGTTGGACAGGGTAATGAAAAACTGTTTTTT. Translation: CASSLVGQGNEKLFF.

The V and J genes are TRBV7-2 and TRBJ1-3; unclear D gene. This CDR3 contains 16 residues. V gave up 1 base and J gave up 4 bases, with 14 bases separating them. Germline V gene lookup returns CDR1 SGHTA and CDR2 FQGNSA. DNA for the CDR3: TGTGCCAGCAGCTTAGTAGGAGGGTTAAAGGGAAACACCATATATTTT. Translation: CASSLVGGLKGNTIYF.

J is TRBJ2-5 and V is TRBV4-1, with D maybe TRBD2 (5 bases). From germline, CDR1 is MGHRA and CDR2 YSYEKL. V lost 3 bases, J lost 5 bases, and 10 bases lay in between. This CDR3 region has 13 residues. This CDR3 is CASSQPSGETQYF. Here the CDR3 DNA reads TGCGCCAGCAGCCAGCCGAGCGGTGAGACCCAGTACTTC.

This chain connects TRBV5-4 to TRBJ1-2; possibly TRBD1 for D (5 bases). The germline V gene encodes CDR1 SGHNT and CDR2 YYREEE (reference sequence). This CDR3 spans 15 amino acids. V lost 1 base to trimming and J lost 0 bases, with 10 bases between them. The CDR3 DNA sequence: TGTGCCAGCAGCTTGTACACGGGGGCTAACTATGGCTACACCTTC. It is translated as CASSLYTGANYGYTF.

The chain joins TRBV9 to TRBJ2-5; TRBD2 matches at 11 bases. Germline trimming cut 2 bases from V and 4 bases from J; bases unmatched to any gene: 4. CDR1 is SGDLS, CDR2 YYNGEE, per germline. The CDR3 contains 15 residues. The CDR3 DNA reads TGTGCCAGCAGCGTGACTAGCGGGACGGGAGAGACCCAGTACTTC. Translation gives CASSVTSGTGETQYF.

The chain links TRBV28 to TRBJ2-1, with 9 bases matching TRBD2. Germline loops: CDR1 MDHEN, CDR2 SYDVKM. CDR3 size: 16 residues. J lost 4 bases, V lost 2 bases, and 6 bases had no gene match. As DNA, the CDR3 is TGTGCCAGCAGTTTAACAGCTAGCGGGACGTACAATGAGCAGTTCTTC. Translated: CASSLTASGTYNEQFF.

The chain combines TRBV6-5 with TRBJ1-2, with 11 nucleotides matching TRBD1. J lost 2 bases, V lost 0 bases, and 2 bases had no gene match. The CDR3 spans 16 residues. In germline, CDR1 is MNHEY, CDR2 SVGAGI. CDR3 sequence reads: CASSYSGTGGNYGYTF. CDR3 coding DNA: TGTGCCAGCAGTTACTCTGGGACAGGGGGAAACTATGGCTACACCTTC.

The chain has TRBV19 and TRBJ2-7; 9 bases match TRBD1. Germline trimming cut 5 bases from V and 2 bases from J; bases unmatched to any gene: 7. CDR3 length equals 15 residues. CDR1 is LNHDA and CDR2 is SQIVND in the germline V gene (reference sequence). The CDR3 bases are TGTGCCAGTAGTTCCGACAGGGGGAATCCCTACGAGCAGTACTTC. Amino acid sequence: CASSSDRGNPYEQYF.

The V gene is TRBV7-9, the J gene TRBJ1-4; weak D call: TRBD1 (5 bases). Germline loops: CDR1 SEHNR, CDR2 FQNEAQ (reference sequence). The CDR3 runs 15 residues. Deletions cut 5 bases from V and 5 bases from J, with 15 bases between. The CDR3 is CASSPGGGRNEKLFF. Written as DNA, the CDR3 is TGTGCCAGCAGCCCCGGCGGGGGGAGAAATGAAAAACTGTTTTTT. The entire variable domain, with the rest obtained from reference TRBV7-9 and TRBJ1-4, is as follows: DTGVSQNPRHKITKRGQNVTFRCDPISEHNRLYWYRQTLGQGPEFLTYFQNEAQLEKSRLLSDRFSAERPKGSFSTLEIQRTEQGDSAMYLCASSPGGGRNEKLFFGSGTQLSVL.